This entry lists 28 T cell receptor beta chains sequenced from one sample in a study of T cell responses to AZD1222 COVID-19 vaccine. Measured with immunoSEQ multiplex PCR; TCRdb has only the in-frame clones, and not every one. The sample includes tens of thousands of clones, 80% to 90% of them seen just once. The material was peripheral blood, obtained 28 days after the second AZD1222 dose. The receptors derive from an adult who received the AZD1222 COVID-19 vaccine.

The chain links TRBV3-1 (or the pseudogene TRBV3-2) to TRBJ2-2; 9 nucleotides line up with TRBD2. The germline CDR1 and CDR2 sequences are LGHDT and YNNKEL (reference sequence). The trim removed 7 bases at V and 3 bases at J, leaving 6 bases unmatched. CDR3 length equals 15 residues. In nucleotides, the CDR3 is TGTGCCAGCACCAAAGCGGGAGGCTACACCGGGGAGCTGTTTTTT. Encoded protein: CASTKAGGYTGELFF.

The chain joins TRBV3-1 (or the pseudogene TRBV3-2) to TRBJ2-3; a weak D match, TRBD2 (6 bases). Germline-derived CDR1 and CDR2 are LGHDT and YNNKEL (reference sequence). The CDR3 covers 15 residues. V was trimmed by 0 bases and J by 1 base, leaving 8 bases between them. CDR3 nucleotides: TGTGCCAGCAGCCAAGATAGCGGCGGCACAGATACGCAGTATTTT. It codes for CASSQDSGGTDTQYF.

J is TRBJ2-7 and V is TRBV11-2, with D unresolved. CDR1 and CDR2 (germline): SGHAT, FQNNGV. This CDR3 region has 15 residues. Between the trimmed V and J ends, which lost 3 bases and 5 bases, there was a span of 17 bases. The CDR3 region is CASSFLLSKGNEQYF. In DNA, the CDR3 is TGTGCCAGCAGCTTCCTCTTATCAAAGGGAAACGAGCAGTACTTC.

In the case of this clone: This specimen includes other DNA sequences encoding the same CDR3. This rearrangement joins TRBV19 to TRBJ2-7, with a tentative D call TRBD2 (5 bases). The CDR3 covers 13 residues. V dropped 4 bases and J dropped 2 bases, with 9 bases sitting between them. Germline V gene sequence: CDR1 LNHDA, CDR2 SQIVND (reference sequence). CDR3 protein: CASSRTGTYEQYF. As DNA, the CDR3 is TGTGCCAGTAGTAGGACGGGGACCTACGAGCAGTACTTC.

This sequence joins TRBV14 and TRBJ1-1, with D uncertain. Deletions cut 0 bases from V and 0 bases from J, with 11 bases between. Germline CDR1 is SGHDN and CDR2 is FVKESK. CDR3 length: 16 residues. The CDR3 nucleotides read TGTGCCAGCAGCCAAGAAGGGAGGGCGATGAACACTGAAGCTTTCTTT. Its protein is CASSQEGRAMNTEAFF.

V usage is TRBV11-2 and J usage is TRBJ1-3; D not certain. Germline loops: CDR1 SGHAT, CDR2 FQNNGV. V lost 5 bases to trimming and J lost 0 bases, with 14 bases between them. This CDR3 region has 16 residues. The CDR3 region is CASSPNREASGNTIYF. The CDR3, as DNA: TGTGCCAGCAGCCCCAACCGGGAGGCCTCTGGAAACACCATATATTTT.

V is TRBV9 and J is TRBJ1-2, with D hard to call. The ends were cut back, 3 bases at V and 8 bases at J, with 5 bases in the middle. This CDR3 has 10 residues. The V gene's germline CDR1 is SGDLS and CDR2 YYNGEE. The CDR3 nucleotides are TGTGCCAGCAGCGGATGGGGCTACACCTTC. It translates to CASSGWGYTF. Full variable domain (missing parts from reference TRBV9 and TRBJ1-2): DSGVTQTPKHLITATGQRVTLRCSPRSGDLSVYWYQQSLDQGLQFLIQYYNGEERAKGNILERFSAQQFPDLHSELNLSSLELGDSALYFCASSGWGYTFGSGTRLTVV.

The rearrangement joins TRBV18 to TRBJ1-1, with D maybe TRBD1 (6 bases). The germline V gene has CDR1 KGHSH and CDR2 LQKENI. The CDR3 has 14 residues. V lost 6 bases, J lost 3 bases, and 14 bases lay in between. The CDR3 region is CASSPTQGDTEAFF. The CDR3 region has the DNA TGTGCCAGCTCCCCTACACAGGGCGACACTGAAGCTTTCTTT.

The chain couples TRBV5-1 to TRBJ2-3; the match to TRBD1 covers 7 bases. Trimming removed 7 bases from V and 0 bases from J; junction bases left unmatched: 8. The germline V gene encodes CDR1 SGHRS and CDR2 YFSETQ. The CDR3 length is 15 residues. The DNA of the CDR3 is TGCGCCAGCTATTGGGGACAGTATAGCACAGATACGCAGTATTTT. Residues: CASYWGQYSTDTQYF.

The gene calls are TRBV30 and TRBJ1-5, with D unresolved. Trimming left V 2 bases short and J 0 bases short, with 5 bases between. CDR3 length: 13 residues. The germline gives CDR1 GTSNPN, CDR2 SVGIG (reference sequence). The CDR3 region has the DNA TGTGCCTGGAGTTCTTATAGCAATCAGCCCCAGCATTTT. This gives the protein CAWSSYSNQPQHF.

The CDR3 loop reads CASSDCADCEQFF. CDR3 coding DNA: TGTGCCAGCAGTGACTGTGCTGACTGCGAGCAGTTCTTC. This chain connects TRBV6-4 to TRBJ2-1; D unclear. V lost 1 base, J lost 10 bases, and 11 bases lay in between. The CDR3 is 13 residues long. Germline V gene lookup returns CDR1 MRHNA and CDR2 SNTAGT.

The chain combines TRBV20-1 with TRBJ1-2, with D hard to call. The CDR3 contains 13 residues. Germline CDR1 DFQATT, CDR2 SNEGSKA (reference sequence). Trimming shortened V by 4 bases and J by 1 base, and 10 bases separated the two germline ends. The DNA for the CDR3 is TGCAGTGCTACTGACCGAAATAACTATGGCTACACCTTC. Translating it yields CSATDRNNYGYTF.

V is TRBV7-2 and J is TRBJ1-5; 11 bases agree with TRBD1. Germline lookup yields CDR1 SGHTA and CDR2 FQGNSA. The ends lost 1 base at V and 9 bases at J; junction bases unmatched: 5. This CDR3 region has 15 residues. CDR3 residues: CASSLDGTGGRPQHF. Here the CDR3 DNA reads TGTGCCAGCAGCTTAGATGGGACAGGGGGAAGGCCCCAGCATTTT.

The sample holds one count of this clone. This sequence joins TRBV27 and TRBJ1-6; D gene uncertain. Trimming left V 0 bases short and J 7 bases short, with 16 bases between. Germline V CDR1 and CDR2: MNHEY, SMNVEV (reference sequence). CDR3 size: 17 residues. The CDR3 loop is CASSLSNRGSWNSPLHF. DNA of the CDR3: TGTGCCAGCAGTTTATCGAACCGCGGGAGTTGGAATTCACCCCTCCACTTT.

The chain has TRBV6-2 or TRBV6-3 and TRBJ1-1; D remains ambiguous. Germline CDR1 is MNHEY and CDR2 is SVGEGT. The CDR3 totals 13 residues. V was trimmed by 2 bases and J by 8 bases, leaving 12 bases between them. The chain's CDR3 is CASSYPENGEAFF. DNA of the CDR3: TGTGCCAGCAGTTACCCTGAGAACGGGGAAGCTTTCTTT.

CDR3 DNA sequence: TGTGCCAGCAGCTTGGGGGCCTATGGCTACACCTTC. It encodes CASSLGAYGYTF. This chain joins TRBV11-3 and TRBJ1-2; D possibly corresponds to TRBD1 (6 bases). The CDR3 is 12 amino acids. Looked up from germline, CDR1 is SGHNT and CDR2 is YENEEA. V lost 3 bases, J lost 4 bases, and 6 bases lay in between.

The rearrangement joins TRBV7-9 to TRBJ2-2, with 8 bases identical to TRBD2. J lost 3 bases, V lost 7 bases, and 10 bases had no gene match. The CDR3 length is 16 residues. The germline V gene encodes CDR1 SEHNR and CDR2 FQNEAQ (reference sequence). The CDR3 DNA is TGTGCCAGCACCTTGTACGGGAGGGCCGACACCGGGGAGCTGTTTTTT. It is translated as CASTLYGRADTGELFF.

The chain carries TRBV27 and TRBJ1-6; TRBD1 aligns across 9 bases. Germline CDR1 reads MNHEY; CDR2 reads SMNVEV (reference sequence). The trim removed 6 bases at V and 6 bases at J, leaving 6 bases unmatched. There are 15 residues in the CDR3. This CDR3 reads CASRQGQGGNSPLHF. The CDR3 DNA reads TGTGCCAGCAGACAGGGACAGGGAGGTAATTCACCCCTCCACTTT.

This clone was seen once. Here the CDR3 reads CASSWTSGSAENEQFF. The CDR3 region has the DNA TGCGCCAGCAGCTGGACTAGCGGGAGCGCTGAAAATGAGCAGTTCTTC. This chain connects TRBV10-1 to TRBJ2-1, with 13 bases matching TRBD2. Unmatched junction bases numbered 9, after V lost 6 bases and J lost 7 bases. In germline, CDR1 is WNHNN, CDR2 SYGVQD (reference sequence). This CDR3 has 16 amino acids.

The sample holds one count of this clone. CDR3 amino acids: CATISGSDTDTQYF. The CDR3 DNA is TGTGCCACCATTAGCGGGAGTGACACAGATACGCAGTATTTT. The chain recombines TRBV10-3 with TRBJ2-3, with 9 bases lining up with TRBD2. V dropped 10 bases and J dropped 2; count of bases not matched to a gene: 7. CDR1 is ENHRY, CDR2 SYGVKD, per germline. This CDR3 has 14 amino acids.

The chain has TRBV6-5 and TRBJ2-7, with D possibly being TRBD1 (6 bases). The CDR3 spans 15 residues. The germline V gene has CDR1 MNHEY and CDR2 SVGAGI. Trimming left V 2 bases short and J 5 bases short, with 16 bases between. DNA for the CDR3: TGTGCCAGCAGTTACCTGCAGGGGCAGCAGGACGAGCAGTACTTC. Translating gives CASSYLQGQQDEQYF.

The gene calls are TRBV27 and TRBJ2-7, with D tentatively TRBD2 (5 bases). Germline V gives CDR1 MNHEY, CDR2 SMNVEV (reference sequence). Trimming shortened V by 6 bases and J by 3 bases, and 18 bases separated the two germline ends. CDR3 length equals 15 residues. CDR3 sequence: CASSQRRIPFYEQYF. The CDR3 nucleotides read TGTGCCAGCAGCCAGAGGAGGATACCTTTCTACGAGCAGTACTTC.

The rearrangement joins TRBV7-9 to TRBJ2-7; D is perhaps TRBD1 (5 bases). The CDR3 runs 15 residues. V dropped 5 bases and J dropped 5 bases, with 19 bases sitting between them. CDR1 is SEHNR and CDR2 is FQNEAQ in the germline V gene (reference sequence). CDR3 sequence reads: CASSMRGVGAHEQYF. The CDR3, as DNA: TGTGCCAGCAGCATGAGAGGAGTAGGGGCCCACGAGCAGTACTTC.

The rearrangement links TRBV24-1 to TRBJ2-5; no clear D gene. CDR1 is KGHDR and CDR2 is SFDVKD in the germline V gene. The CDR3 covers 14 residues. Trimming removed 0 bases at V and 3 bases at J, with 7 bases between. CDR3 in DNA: TGTGCCACCAGTGATTTGCAAATGGAAGAGACCCAGTACTTC. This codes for CATSDLQMEETQYF.

The CDR3 DNA reads TGTGCCAGCATCATAGCGGGAGACACCTACGAGCAGTACTTC. This gives the protein CASIIAGDTYEQYF. The chain has TRBV7-2 and TRBJ2-7; 9 bases are shared with TRBD2. Germline V CDR1 and CDR2: SGHTA, FQGNSA. V shed 7 bases, J shed 2 bases, and the junction held 6 bases outside the gene matches. This CDR3 is built from 14 residues.

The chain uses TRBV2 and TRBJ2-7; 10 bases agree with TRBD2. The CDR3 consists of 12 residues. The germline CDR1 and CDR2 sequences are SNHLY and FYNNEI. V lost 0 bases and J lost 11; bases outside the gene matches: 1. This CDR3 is CASSEALAGKYF. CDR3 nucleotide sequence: TGTGCCAGCAGTGAAGCACTAGCGGGAAAGTACTTC.

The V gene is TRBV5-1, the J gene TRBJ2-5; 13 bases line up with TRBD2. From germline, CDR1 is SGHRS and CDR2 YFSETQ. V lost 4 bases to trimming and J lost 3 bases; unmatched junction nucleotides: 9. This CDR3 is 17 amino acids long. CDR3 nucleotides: TGCGCCAGCAGCCGCGGACTAGCGGGAGTGGCTGAAGAGACCCAGTACTTC. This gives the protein CASSRGLAGVAEETQYF.

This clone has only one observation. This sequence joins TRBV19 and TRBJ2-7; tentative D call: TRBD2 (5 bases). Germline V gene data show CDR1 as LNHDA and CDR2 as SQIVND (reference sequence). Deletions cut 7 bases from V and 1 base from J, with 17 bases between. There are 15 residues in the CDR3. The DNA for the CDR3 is TGTGCCAGTAAACAATCGGAAGCGGCTTCCTACGAGCAGTACTTC. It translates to CASKQSEAASYEQYF.